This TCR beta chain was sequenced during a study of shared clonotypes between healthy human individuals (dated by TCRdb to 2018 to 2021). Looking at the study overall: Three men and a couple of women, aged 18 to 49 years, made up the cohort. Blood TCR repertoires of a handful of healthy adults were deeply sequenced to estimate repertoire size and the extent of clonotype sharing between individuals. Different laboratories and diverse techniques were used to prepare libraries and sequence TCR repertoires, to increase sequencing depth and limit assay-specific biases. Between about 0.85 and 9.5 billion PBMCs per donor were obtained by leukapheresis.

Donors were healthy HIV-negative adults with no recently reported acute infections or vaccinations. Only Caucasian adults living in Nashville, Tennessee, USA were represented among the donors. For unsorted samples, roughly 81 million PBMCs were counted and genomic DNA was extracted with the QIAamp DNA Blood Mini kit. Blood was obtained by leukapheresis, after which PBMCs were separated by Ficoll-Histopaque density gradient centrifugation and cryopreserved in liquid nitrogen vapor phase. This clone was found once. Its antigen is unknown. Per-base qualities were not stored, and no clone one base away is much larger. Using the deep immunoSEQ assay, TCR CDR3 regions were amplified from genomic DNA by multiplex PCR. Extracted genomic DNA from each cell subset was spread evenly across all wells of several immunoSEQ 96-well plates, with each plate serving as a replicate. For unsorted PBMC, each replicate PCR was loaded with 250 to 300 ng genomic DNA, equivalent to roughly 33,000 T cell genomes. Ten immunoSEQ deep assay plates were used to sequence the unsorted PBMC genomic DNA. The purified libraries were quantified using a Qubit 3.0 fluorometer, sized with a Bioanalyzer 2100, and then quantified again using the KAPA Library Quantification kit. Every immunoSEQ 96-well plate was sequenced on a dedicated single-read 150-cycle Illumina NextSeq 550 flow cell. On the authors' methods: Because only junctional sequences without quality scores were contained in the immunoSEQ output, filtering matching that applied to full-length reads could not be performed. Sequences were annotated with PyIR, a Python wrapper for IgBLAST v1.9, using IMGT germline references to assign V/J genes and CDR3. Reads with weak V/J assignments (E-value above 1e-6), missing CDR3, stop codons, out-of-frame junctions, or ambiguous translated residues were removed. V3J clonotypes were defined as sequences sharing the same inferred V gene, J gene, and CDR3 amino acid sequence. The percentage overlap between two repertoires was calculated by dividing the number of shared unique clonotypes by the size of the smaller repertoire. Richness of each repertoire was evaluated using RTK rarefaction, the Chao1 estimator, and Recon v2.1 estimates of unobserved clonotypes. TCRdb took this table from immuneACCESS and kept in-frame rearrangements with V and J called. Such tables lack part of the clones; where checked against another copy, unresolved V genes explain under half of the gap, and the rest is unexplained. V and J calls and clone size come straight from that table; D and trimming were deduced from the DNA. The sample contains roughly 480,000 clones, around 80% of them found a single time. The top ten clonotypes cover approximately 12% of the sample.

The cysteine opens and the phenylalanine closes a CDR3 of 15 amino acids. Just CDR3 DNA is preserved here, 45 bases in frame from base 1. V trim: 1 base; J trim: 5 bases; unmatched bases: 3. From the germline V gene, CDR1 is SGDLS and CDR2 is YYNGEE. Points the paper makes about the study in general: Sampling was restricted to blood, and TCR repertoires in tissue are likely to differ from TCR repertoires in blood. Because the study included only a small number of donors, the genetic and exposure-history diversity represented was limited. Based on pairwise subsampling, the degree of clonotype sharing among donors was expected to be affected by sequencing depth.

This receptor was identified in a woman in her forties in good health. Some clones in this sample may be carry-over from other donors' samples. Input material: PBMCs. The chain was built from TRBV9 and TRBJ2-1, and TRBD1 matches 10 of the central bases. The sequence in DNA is TGTGCCAGCAGCGTAAGGACAGGGGGGGACAATGAGCAGTTCTTC. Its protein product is CASSVRTGGDNEQFF.